Each of the 5 T cell receptor beta chains below was sequenced from the same sample in a study of molecular identifiers for immune sequencing clone quantification. TCRdb analysed the PCR reads with MiXCR anew, one entry per CDR3 protein. The repertoire has approximately 550,000 distinct CDR3 sequences, less than 30% of them found once; the top ten carry around 0.79%. The material sequenced was naive CD8+ T cells from blood, with Jurkat cell RNA spiked in. Subset noted: FACS-sorted CD8+CD4-CCR7+CD45RA+ naive T cells. These receptor sequences come from a human donor in good health. Some libraries in this study had Jurkat cell RNA spiked in.

The CDR3 is CASNPFRGGLYNEQFF. Written as DNA, the CDR3 is TGTGCCAGCAATCCATTCCGGGGGGGTCTCTACAATGAGCAGTTCTTC. This chain connects TRBV12-3 or TRBV12-4 to TRBJ2-1; TRBD2 matches at 8 bases. CDR3 size: 16 residues. V lost 7 bases and J lost 3; bases outside the gene matches: 11.

This chain links TRBV30 with TRBJ2-2; D is ambiguous. The length of the CDR3 is 16 residues. The V gene lost 0 bases and the J gene lost 0 bases, with 11 bases spanning the gap. Germline-derived CDR1 and CDR2 are GTSNPN and SVGIG (reference sequence). The CDR3 loop reads CAWSVLRPANTGELFF. CDR3 in DNA: TGTGCCTGGAGTGTACTTAGACCCGCGAACACCGGGGAGCTGTTTTTT. Full variable domain (missing parts from reference TRBV30 and TRBJ2-2): SQTIHQWPATLVQPVGSPLSLECTVEGTSNPNLYWYRQAAGRGLQLLFYSVGIGQISSEVPQNLSASRPQDRQFILSSKKLLLSDSGFYLCAWSVLRPANTGELFFGEGSRLTVL.

This clonotype was picked up a small number of times. The chain joins TRBV19 to TRBJ2-7, with a possible D match to TRBD2 (5 bases). The CDR3 totals 16 residues. CDR1 is LNHDA, CDR2 SQIVND, per germline (reference sequence). V gave up 3 bases and J gave up 3 bases, with 18 bases separating them. CDR3 coding DNA: TGTGCCAGTAGTATGGGGTCTGAACGTCGGGGCTACGAGCAGTACTTC. This translates into CASSMGSERRGYEQYF. The complete variable domain, with remaining parts taken from reference TRBV19 and TRBJ2-7, reads DGGITQSPKYLFRKEGQNVTLSCEQNLNHDAMYWYRQDPGQGLRLIYYSQIVNDFQKGDIAEGYSVSREKKESFPLTVTSAQKNPTAFYLCASSMGSERRGYEQYFGPGTRLTVT.

The chain combines TRBV11-2 with TRBJ2-7, with 8 positions matching TRBD2. This CDR3 region has 16 residues. Germline lookup yields CDR1 SGHAT and CDR2 FQNNGV. With 4 bases clipped from V and 5 bases from J, the junction kept 13 bases outside the gene matches. The CDR3 sequence is CASSYQSGGVWNEQYF. The DNA for the CDR3 is TGTGCCAGCAGCTACCAAAGCGGGGGAGTCTGGAACGAGCAGTACTTC.

This chain joins TRBV28 and TRBJ2-5; perhaps TRBD1 as D (5 bases). Between the trimmed V and J ends, which lost 3 bases and 0 bases, there was a span of 11 bases. The CDR3 length is 15 residues. CDR1 is MDHEN and CDR2 is SYDVKM in the germline V gene. CDR3 sequence reads: CASSFLGPDQETQYF. The CDR3, as DNA: TGTGCCAGCAGTTTTTTGGGGCCTGACCAAGAGACCCAGTACTTC.